This T cell receptor beta chain was documented in a study of CD8 T cells in ankylosing spondylitis. Libraries of TCR beta came from quantitative 5'-RACE with molecular barcodes. TCRdb passed the 5' RACE reads through MiXCR, listing each CDR3 protein once. The sample gives 100,000 or so distinct CDR3 sequences, around 8.5% of which show up once; about 31% is in the top ten. Study results and caveats: Matched synovial fluid from ankylosing spondylitis patients was reported to be enriched for disease-linked clones. There was a TCR beta motif, made of several highly homologous variants, that appeared characteristic of ankylosing spondylitis blood. Disease-linked clones were CD8+ and relatively rare in peripheral blood.

In its sample, this clonotype was seen a few times. Its target is not known. The length of the CDR3 is 12 residues. Germline CDR1 MNHNS, CDR2 SASEGT. The genes are TRBV6-1 and TRBJ2-7; D is unclear. The receptor was isolated from a male donor with ankylosing spondylitis. The sequencing input was blood, either unsorted or a sorted T cell fraction (not recorded which). CDR3: CASSEFEYEQNV. In nucleotides, the CDR3 is TGTGCCAGCAGTGAATTCGAGTACGAGCAGAACGTC.